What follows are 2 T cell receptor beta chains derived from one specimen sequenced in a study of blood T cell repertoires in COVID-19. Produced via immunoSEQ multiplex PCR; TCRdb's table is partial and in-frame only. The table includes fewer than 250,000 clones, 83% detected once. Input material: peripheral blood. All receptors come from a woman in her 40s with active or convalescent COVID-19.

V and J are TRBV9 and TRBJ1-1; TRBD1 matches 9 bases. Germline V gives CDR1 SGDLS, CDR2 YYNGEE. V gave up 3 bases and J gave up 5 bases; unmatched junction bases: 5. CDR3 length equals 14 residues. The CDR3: CASSAQGARTEAFF. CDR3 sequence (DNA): TGTGCCAGCAGCGCACAGGGGGCGCGTACTGAAGCTTTCTTT.

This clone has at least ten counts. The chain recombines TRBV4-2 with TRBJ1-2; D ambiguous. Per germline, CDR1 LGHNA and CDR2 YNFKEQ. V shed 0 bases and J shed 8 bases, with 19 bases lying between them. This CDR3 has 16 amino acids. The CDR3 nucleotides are TGTGCCAGCAGCCAAGATATAGAGGGTGGACTTGGCGGCTACACCTTC. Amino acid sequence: CASSQDIEGGLGGYTF.